Each of the 25 T cell receptor beta chains below was sequenced from the same sample in a study of blood T cells in healthy people across ages (dated by TCRdb to the mid-2010s). Library method: 5' RACE. The sequencer listed for this sample is Illumina HiSeq 2500. A second PCR of about 6 to 11 cycles was performed with a sample-barcoded 5' primer and a J-beta primer mix. TCRdb reprocessed the public reads (quality trimming at Q25 with fastp, clone calling with MiXCR) and kept in-frame beta chains. Every distinct CDR3 protein forms one entry, paired with its most common genes and DNA. Across this sample there are about 750,000 distinct CDR3 sequences, with about 48% seen only once. 41% of the sample is held by the ten biggest clonotypes. The specimen sequenced was blood. The receptors stem from a man older than 75 in good health.

The rearrangement joins TRBV10-3 to TRBJ1-1; 7 bases line up with TRBD1. The CDR3 length is 15 residues. The germline V gene has CDR1 ENHRY and CDR2 SYGVKD. J lost 4 bases, V lost 0 bases, and 5 bases had no gene match. The chain's CDR3 is CAISESGQKVTEAFF. In DNA, the CDR3 is TGTGCCATCAGTGAGTCGGGACAGAAAGTCACTGAAGCTTTCTTT.

In its sample, this clonotype was seen a few times. V and J are TRBV6-5 and TRBJ2-5, with 7 bases fitting TRBD1. The J call is uncertain, as TRBJ2-7 better fits the DNA end. Germline V lookup: CDR1 MNHEY, CDR2 SVGAGI. The CDR3 has 13 amino acids. CDR3 DNA sequence: TGTGCCAGCAGTCCGACGACAGGGACCGAGCAGTACTTC. This gives the protein CASSPTTGTEQYF.

The V call is TRBV20-1, the J call TRBJ1-3, with TRBD1 identical over 7 bases. The CDR3 is made up of 13 amino acids. V shed 5 bases, J shed 0 bases, and the junction held 1 base outside the gene matches. Per the germline V gene, CDR1 is DFQATT and CDR2 is SNEGSKA (reference sequence). The DNA for the CDR3 is TGCAGTGCTCGGGACAGCTCTGGAAACACCATATATTTT. Protein: CSARDSSGNTIYF.

This clonotype turned up a few times. The rearrangement uses TRBV5-5 and TRBJ1-5; no firm D call. Trimming took off 0 bases at V and 2 bases at J, with 6 bases between the two ends. CDR1 and CDR2 (germline): SGHKS, YYEKEE (reference sequence). The CDR3 contains 14 residues. As DNA, the CDR3 is TGTGCCAGCAGCTTGGAACCCGGCAATCAGCCCCAGCATTTT. It yields the protein CASSLEPGNQPQHF.

The chain couples TRBV4-1 to TRBJ2-1; 11 positions match TRBD2. Germline CDR1 is MGHRA and CDR2 is YSYEKL. This CDR3 has 17 residues. Germline trimming cut 1 base from V and 6 bases from J; bases unmatched to any gene: 8. CDR3 residues: CASSQGATSGIGNEQFF. The CDR3 DNA reads TGCGCCAGCAGCCAAGGGGCGACTAGCGGGATTGGCAATGAGCAGTTCTTC.

V gene TRBV28 combines with J gene TRBJ2-7; 8 bases agree with TRBD2. J was trimmed by 2 bases and V by 4 bases; bases with no gene match: 7. The CDR3 has 15 residues. Germline values: CDR1 MDHEN, CDR2 SYDVKM. The CDR3 region has the DNA TGTGCCAGCAGTTGGGGACTAGAGATTCCCTACGAGCAGTACTTC. Its translation is CASSWGLEIPYEQYF.

The chain joins TRBV7-2 to TRBJ2-1, with 9 bases matching TRBD2. Germline V gives CDR1 SGHTA, CDR2 FQGNSA. Trimming removed 1 base from V and 6 bases from J; junction bases left unmatched: 10. CDR3 size: 17 residues. In nucleotides, the CDR3 is TGTGCCAGCAGCTTAGGTGTTAGCGGGAGCGCTCTCAATGAGCAGTTCTTC. As protein: CASSLGVSGSALNEQFF.

This chain uses TRBV20-1 with TRBJ1-6; possibly TRBD1 for D (5 bases). Trimming removed 6 bases from V and 12 bases from J, with 21 bases in between. Germline V lookup: CDR1 DFQATT, CDR2 SNEGSKA (reference sequence). The CDR3 totals 14 residues. In DNA, the CDR3 is TGCAGTGCGCCTTCGCAGGGCCTCATTTTACCCCTCCACTTT. As protein: CSAPSQGLILPLHF.

In this sample, this clonotype turned up a few times. The rearrangement links TRBV7-2 to TRBJ1-2, with 8 bases that match TRBD1. This CDR3 has 12 residues. Germline loops: CDR1 SGHTA, CDR2 FQGNSA. V was pared by 5 bases and J by 5 bases, with 1 base of the junction left unmatched. The CDR3 reads CASSRTGYGYTF. For the CDR3, the DNA is TGTGCCAGCAGCCGGACAGGGTATGGCTACACCTTC.

The chain joins TRBV4-3 to TRBJ1-1; 11 nucleotides match TRBD1. This CDR3 is 17 amino acids long. The V gene's germline CDR1 is LGHNA and CDR2 YSLEER. The V segment lost 3 bases and the J segment 0 bases; nucleotides outside the gene matches: 6. In DNA form, the CDR3 reads TGCGCCAGCAGCCACTCTGGACAGGGGGCTATGAACACTGAAGCTTTCTTT. It is translated as CASSHSGQGAMNTEAFF.

The chain carries TRBV6-2 or TRBV6-3 and TRBJ1-4; D possibly corresponds to TRBD1 (5 bases). The V and J ends lost 6 bases and 5 bases respectively, with 16 bases between them. The V gene's germline CDR1 is MNHEY and CDR2 SVGEGT. The CDR3 is made up of 15 amino acids. The CDR3 is CASRPDTRWNEKLFF. The CDR3 DNA reads TGTGCCAGCAGGCCGGACACACGTTGGAATGAAAAACTGTTTTTT.

This clonotype has more than one count but fewer than ten. The chain employs TRBV29-1 and TRBJ2-7; TRBD2 matches at 11 bases. CDR3 length: 16 residues. CDR1 is SQVTM, CDR2 ANQGSEA, per germline. J was trimmed by 2 bases and V by 3 bases; bases with no gene match: 9. For the CDR3, the DNA is TGCAGCGTTGAGGTCACTAGCGGGAGTTTGCCCTACGAGCAGTACTTC. This codes for CSVEVTSGSLPYEQYF.

The gene calls are TRBV14 and TRBJ2-2; TRBD1 might be the D (6 bases). V dropped 6 bases and J dropped 2 bases, with 10 bases sitting between them. Germline V gene data show CDR1 as SGHDN and CDR2 as FVKESK. The CDR3 extends over 14 amino acids. The CDR3 sequence: CASSRRGNTGELFF. DNA for the CDR3: TGTGCCAGCAGTCGCAGGGGAAACACCGGGGAGCTGTTTTTT.

This rearrangement joins TRBV2 to TRBJ2-2, with D uncertain. V lost 5 bases and J 10 bases, leaving 11 bases between the germline ends. This CDR3 comprises 12 residues. Looked up from germline, CDR1 is SNHLY and CDR2 is FYNNEI. The CDR3 nucleotides read TGTGCCAGCAGTACACGGACGGAGGAGCTGTTTTTT. Amino acids: CASSTRTEELFF.

This clonotype came up a few times. J is TRBJ2-7 and V is TRBV28, with 13 positions matching TRBD2. V was pared by 4 bases and J by 6 bases, with 6 bases of the junction left unmatched. The germline CDR1 and CDR2 sequences are MDHEN and SYDVKM. This CDR3 has 15 amino acids. CDR3 protein: CASSSGLAGRFEQYF. Here the CDR3 DNA reads TGTGCCAGCAGTTCGGGACTAGCGGGGCGGTTCGAGCAGTACTTC.

V gene TRBV2 combines with J gene TRBJ1-1; possible D gene TRBD1, 6 bases. With 6 bases removed from V and 5 bases from J, the gap between germline ends came to 13 bases. The CDR3 runs to 13 residues. From germline, CDR1 is SNHLY and CDR2 FYNNEI. For the CDR3, the DNA is TGTGCCAGCAGCAACACAAGGGGGACTGAAGCTTTCTTT. Its translation: CASSNTRGTEAFF.

This clonotype showed up just once. The chain couples TRBV12-3 or TRBV12-4 to TRBJ2-1; D may be TRBD1 (5 bases). This CDR3 contains 13 residues. Trimming pared 3 bases from V and 9 bases from J, leaving 12 bases between. The CDR3 spells CASSLKLQGEQFF. The CDR3 DNA reads TGTGCCAGCAGTTTGAAGCTCCAGGGTGAGCAGTTCTTC.

The rearrangement links TRBV21-1 to TRBJ1-1; the table calls TRBD1, which could not be checked here. TRBV21-1 has pseudogene status. The CDR3 contains 15 residues. As DNA, the CDR3 is TGTGCCAGCAGCACCCCTGGGAAGGAGAACACTGAAGCTTTCTTT. This codes for CASSTPGKENTEAFF.

V is TRBV29-1 and J is TRBJ1-3; D gene unclear. In germline, CDR1 is SQVTM, CDR2 ANQGSEA. Trimming took off 4 bases at V and 9 bases at J, with 13 bases between the two ends. The CDR3 totals 12 residues. The CDR3, as DNA: TGCAGCGTTGGCGAGACCCCGGGCACCATATATTTT. As protein: CSVGETPGTIYF. Based on the CDR3 plus reference TRBV29-1 and TRBJ1-3, the full variable domain is SAVISQKPSRDICQRGTSLTIQCQVDSQVTMMFWYRQQPGQSLTLIATANQGSEATYESGFVIDKFPISRPNLTFSTLTVSNMSPEDSSIYLCSVGETPGTIYFGEGSWLTVV.

The CDR3 nucleotides read TGTGCCAGCAGCCCCGGGACAGGGGAAAACTATGGCTACACCTTC. Translation gives CASSPGTGENYGYTF. The rearrangement links TRBV7-2 to TRBJ1-2, with 10 bases fitting TRBD1. V shed 5 bases and J 2 bases; nucleotides not matched to a gene: 5. The CDR3 is made up of 15 amino acids. From germline, CDR1 is SGHTA and CDR2 FQGNSA. The whole variable domain, remainder taken from reference TRBV7-2 and TRBJ1-2, is GAGVSQSPSNKVTEKGKDVELRCDPISGHTALYWYRQSLGQGLEFLIYFQGNSAPDKSGLPSDRFSAERTGGSVSTLTIQRTQQEDSAVYLCASSPGTGENYGYTFGSGTRLTVV.

This clonotype was found a few times. CDR3 amino acids: CSVVGDTYEQYF. The CDR3 nucleotides are TGCAGCGTTGTAGGGGACACCTACGAGCAGTACTTC. The chain has TRBV29-1 and TRBJ2-5; D possibly corresponds to TRBD1 (6 bases). The J call may be mistaken, given a closer DNA end match to TRBJ2-7. Germline V lookup: CDR1 SQVTM, CDR2 ANQGSEA. CDR3 length equals 12 residues.

The chain combines TRBV6-4 with TRBJ1-1; D is unclear. CDR1 is MRHNA, CDR2 SNTAGT, per germline. The CDR3 spans 14 residues. The V and J ends lost 3 bases and 3 bases respectively, with 11 bases between them. CDR3 loop: CASSEDFGDTEAFF. CDR3 sequence (DNA): TGTGCCAGCAGTGAGGATTTCGGTGACACTGAAGCTTTCTTT.

This clonotype was counted a few times. The chain is built from TRBV7-2 and TRBJ1-2; D remains ambiguous. The CDR3 contains 12 residues. Germline V gene sequence: CDR1 SGHTA, CDR2 FQGNSA. The germline V and J ends were trimmed by 5 bases and 11 bases, with 15 bases remaining between them. This CDR3 reads CASSPRTSEYTF. CDR3 DNA sequence: TGTGCCAGCAGCCCCAGGACCAGCGAATACACCTTC.

This clonotype was detected a few times. The chain recombines TRBV11-2 with TRBJ1-4; D is unresolved. Germline values: CDR1 SGHAT, CDR2 FQNNGV. The V gene lost 2 bases and the J gene lost 3 bases, with 7 bases spanning the gap. This CDR3 region has 14 residues. DNA of the CDR3: TGTGCCAGCAGCTTAAGTTTGGCTAATGAAAAACTGTTTTTT. Protein product: CASSLSLANEKLFF.

As regards this clonotype: The germline gene is not matched at one end of the junction; a read error may be the cause. The chain combines TRBV20-1 with TRBJ1-4; D uncertain. From germline, CDR1 is DFQATT and CDR2 SNEGSKA (reference sequence). This CDR3 has 13 residues. Here the CDR3 DNA reads TGCAGTGCTAGTCGTCAGAGAAATGAAGAACTGTTTTTT. This translates into CSASRQRNEELFF.